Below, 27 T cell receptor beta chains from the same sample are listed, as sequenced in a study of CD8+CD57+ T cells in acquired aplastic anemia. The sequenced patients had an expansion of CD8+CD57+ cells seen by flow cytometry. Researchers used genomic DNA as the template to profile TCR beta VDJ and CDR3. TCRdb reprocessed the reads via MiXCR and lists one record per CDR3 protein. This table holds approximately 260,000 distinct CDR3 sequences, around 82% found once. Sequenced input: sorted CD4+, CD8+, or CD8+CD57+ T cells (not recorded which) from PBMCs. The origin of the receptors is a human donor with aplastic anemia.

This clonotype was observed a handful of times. The CDR3 sequence: CASRRDLTGNTEAFF. The CDR3, as DNA: TGTGCCAGCAGGAGAGATCTGACAGGGAACACTGAAGCTTTCTTT. The chain is built from TRBV12-3 or TRBV12-4 and TRBJ1-1, with D possibly TRBD1 on 6 matching bases. The germline V and J ends were trimmed by 6 bases and 1 base, with 15 bases remaining between them. The CDR3 has 15 residues.

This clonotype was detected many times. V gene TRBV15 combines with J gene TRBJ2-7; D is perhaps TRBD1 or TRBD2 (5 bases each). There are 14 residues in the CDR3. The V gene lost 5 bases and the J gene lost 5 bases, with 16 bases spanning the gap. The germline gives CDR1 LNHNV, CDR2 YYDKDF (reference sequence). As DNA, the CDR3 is TGTGCCACCAGCGGCCGGGGCCTGCCCCACGAGCAGTACTTC. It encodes CATSGRGLPHEQYF.

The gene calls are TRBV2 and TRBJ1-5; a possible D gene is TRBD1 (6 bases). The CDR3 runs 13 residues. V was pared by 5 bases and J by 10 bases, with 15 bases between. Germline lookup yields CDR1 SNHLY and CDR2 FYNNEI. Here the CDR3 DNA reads TGTGCCAGCAGTTCTACTTACAGGGCTCCCCAGCATTTT. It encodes CASSSTYRAPQHF.

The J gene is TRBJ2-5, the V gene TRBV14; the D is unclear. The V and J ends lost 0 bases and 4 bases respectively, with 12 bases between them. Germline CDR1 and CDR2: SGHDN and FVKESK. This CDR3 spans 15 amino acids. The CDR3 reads CASSQDIYRTETQYF. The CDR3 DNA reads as TGTGCCAGCAGCCAAGATATTTATAGGACAGAGACCCAGTACTTC.

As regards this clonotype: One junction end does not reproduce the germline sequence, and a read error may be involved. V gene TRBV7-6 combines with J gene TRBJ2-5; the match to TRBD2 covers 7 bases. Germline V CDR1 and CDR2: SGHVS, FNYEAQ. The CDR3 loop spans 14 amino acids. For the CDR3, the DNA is TGTGCCAGCACCCTAGGGAGGGTCCCCTCTACCGCCAACTTC. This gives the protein CASTLGRVPSTANF.

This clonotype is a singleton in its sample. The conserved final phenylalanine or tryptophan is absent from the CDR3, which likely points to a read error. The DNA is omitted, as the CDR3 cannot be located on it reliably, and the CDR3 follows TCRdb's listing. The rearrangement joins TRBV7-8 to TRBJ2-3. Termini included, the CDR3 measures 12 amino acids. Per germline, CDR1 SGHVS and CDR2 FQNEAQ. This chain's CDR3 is CASSVGSGTQNL.

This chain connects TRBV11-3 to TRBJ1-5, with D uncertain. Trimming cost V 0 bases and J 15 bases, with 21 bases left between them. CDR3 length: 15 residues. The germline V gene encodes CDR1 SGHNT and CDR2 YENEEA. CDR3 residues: CASSLDVTGNTEAHF. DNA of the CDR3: TGTGCCAGCAGCTTAGATGTCACGGGGAACACTGAAGCGCATTTT.

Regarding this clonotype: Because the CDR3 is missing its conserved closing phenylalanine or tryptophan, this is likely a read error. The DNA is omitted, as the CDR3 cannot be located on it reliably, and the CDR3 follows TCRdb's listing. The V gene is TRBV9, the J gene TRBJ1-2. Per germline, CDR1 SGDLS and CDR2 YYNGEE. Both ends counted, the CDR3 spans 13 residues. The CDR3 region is CASSAGPSGRDTL.

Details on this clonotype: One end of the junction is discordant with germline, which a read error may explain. CDR3: CASSLAGTDATQF. CDR3 nucleotide sequence: TGTGCCAGCAGCTTAGCGGGAACAGATGCTACGCAGTTT. The V gene is TRBV7-8, the J gene TRBJ2-3; no definite D call. Germline CDR1 SGHVS, CDR2 FQNEAQ. CDR3 length equals 13 residues.

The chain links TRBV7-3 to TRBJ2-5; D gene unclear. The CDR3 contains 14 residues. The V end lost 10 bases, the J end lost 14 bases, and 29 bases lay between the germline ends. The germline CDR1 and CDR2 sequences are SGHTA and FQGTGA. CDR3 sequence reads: CATTRHSNQGTHYF. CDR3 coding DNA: TGTGCCACCACCAGACACTCCAACCAAGGTACACACTACTTC.

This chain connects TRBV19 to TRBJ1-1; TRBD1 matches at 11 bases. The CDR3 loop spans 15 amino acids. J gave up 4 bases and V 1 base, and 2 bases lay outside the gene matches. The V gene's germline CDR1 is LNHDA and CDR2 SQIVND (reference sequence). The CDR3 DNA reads TGTGCCAGTAGTATAGCCGGGACAGGGGGCACTGAAGCTTTCTTT. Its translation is CASSIAGTGGTEAFF.

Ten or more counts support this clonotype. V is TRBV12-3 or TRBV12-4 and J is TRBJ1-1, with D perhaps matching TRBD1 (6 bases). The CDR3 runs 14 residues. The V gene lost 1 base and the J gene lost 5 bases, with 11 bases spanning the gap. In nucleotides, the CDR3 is TGTGCCAGCAGTTTAGGGGGGCGAGGTACTGAAGCTTTCTTT. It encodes CASSLGGRGTEAFF.

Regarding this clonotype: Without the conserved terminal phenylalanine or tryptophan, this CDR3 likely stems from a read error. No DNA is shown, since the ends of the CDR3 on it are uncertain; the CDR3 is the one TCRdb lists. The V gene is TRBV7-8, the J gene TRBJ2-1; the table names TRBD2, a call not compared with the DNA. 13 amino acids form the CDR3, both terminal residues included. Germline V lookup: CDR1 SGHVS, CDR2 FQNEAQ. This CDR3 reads CASSFAGGPDQQY.

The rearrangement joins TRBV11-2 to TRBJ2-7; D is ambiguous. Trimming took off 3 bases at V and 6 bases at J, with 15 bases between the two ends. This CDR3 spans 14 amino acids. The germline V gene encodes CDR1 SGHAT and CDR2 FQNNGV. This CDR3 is CASSFGGPVGEQYV. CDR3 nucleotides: TGTGCCAGCAGCTTCGGTGGACCGGTCGGCGAGCAGTACGTC.

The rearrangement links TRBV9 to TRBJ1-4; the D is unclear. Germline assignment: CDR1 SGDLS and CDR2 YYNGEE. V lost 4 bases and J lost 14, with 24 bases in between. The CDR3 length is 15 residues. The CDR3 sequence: CASSLGGVSHYNLFF. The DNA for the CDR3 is TGTGCCAGCAGCTTAGGCGGGGTTTCACATTACAACCTGTTTTTT.

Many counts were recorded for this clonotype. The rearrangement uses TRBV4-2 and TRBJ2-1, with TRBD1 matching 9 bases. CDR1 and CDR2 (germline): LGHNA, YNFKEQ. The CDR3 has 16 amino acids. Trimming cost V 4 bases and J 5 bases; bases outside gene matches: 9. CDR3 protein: CASSPAWTGVNNEQFF. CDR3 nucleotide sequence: TGTGCCAGCAGCCCGGCGTGGACAGGGGTGAACAATGAGCAGTTCTTC.

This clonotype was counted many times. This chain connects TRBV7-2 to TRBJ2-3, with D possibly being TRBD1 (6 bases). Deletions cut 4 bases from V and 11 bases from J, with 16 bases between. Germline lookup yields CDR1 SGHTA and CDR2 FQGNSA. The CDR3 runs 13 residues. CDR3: CASSSRGAEEQYF. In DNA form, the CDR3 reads TGTGCCAGCAGCTCCAGGGGTGCTGAAGAGCAGTATTTT.

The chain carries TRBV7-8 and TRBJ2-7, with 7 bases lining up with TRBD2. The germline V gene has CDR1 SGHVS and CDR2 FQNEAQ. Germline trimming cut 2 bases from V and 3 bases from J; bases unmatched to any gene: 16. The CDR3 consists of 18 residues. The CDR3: CASSLPGGPTALYYEQYV. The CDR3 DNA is TGTGCCAGCAGCTTACCGGGAGGTCCGACAGCCCTTTACTACGAGCAGTACGTC.

CDR3 loop: CASSLGSVAYEQYF. Written as DNA, the CDR3 is TGTGCCAGCAGCTTGGGCAGCGTAGCCTACGAGCAGTACTTC. The genes are TRBV5-4 and TRBJ2-7; D is ambiguous. Germline V lookup: CDR1 SGHNT, CDR2 YYREEE (reference sequence). V lost 0 bases, J lost 2 bases, and 9 bases lay in between. This CDR3 contains 14 residues.

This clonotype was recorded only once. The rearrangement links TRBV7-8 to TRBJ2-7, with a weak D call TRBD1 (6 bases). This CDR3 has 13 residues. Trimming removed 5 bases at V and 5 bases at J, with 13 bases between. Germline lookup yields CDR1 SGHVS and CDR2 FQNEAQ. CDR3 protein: CASSPHTGNEQYF. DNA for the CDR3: TGTGCCAGCAGCCCTCATACAGGGAACGAGCAGTACTTC.

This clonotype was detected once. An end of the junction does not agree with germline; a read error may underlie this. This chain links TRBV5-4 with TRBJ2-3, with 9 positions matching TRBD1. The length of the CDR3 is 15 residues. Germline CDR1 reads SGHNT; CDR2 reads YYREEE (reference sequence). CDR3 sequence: CASSLTGGATDAQYF. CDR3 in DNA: TGTGCCAGCAGCTTGACAGGGGGCGCCACAGATGCGCAGTATTTT.

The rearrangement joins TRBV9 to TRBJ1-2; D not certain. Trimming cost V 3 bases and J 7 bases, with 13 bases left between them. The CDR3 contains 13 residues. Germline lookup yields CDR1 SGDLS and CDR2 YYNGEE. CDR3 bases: TGTGCCAGCAGCGAAGGCCGTGGAGGTGGCTACACCTTC. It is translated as CASSEGRGGGYTF.

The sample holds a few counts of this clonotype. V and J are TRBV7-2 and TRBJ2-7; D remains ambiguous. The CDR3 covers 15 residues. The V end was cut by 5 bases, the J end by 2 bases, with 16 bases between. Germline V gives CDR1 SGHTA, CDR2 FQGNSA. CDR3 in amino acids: CASSLSFGFPYEQYF. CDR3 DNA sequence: TGTGCCAGCAGCCTGTCGTTTGGGTTTCCCTACGAGCAGTACTTC.

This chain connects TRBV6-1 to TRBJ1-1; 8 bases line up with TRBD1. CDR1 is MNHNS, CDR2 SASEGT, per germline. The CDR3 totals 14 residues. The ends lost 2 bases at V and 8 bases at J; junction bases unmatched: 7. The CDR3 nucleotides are TGTGCCAGCAGTGAATCGGGGGGACAGGACGAAGCTTTCTTT. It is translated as CASSESGGQDEAFF.

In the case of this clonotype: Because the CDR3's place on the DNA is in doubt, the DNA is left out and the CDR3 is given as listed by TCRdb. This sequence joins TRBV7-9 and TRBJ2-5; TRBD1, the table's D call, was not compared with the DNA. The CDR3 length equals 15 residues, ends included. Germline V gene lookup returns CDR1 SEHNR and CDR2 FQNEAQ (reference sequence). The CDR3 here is CASSLVAWGNEQFYF.

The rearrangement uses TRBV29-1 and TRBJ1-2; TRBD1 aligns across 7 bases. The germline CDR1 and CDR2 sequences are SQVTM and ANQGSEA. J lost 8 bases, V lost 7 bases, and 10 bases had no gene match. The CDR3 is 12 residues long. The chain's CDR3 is CSADRAAQGYTF. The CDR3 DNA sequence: TGCAGCGCCGACAGGGCCGCCCAAGGCTACACCTTC.

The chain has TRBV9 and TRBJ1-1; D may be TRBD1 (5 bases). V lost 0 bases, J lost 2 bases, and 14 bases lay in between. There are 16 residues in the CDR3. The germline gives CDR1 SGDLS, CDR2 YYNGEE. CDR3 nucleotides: TGTGCCAGCAGCGTAGGGGGGAAAGGGGTAAACACTGAAGCTTTCTTT. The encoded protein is CASSVGGKGVNTEAFF.